Sequencing of this TCR beta chain was carried out in a study of T cells in Graves' hyperthyroidism and ophthalmopathy. This clonotype has just a few counts. This CDR3 has 14 residues. Trimming left V 2 bases short and J 1 base short, with 6 bases between. The germline V gene encodes CDR1 MDHEN and CDR2 SYDVKM. What was amplified from RNA transcripts were TCR beta CDR3 regions. HTBI primers were the set used in a first-round RT-PCR of the TCR CDR3. MiXCR, run by TCRdb on the multiplex PCR reads, gives a single entry per CDR3 protein. The data hold hundreds of thousands of distinct CDR3 sequences, with 20% observed a single time.

This TCR came from a man in his thirties or forties with Graves' ophthalmopathy. V and J are TRBV28 and TRBJ2-1; D gene ambiguous. The sequenced sample was blood. CDR3 region: CASSLRASYNEQFF. In DNA form, the CDR3 reads TGTGCCAGCAGTTTAAGGGCTTCCTACAATGAGCAGTTCTTC.